One sample yielded the 17 T cell receptor beta chains listed below, sequenced in a study of cytomegalovirus exposure and HLA in healthy donors. The PCR ran on 60 Vbeta and 13 Jbeta primers. Only in-frame clones appear in the TCRdb table, and some are missing; sequencing was by immunoSEQ multiplex PCR. The data show about 92,000 clones, with 65% to 85% seen just once and 1.2% held by the top ten. The sequenced sample was PBMCs. The receptors shown here come from a girl aged 2 to 10 in good health and CMV-seropositive.

In the case of this clone: This specimen includes other DNA sequences encoding the same CDR3. This sequence joins TRBV30 and TRBJ2-2; D unresolved. The CDR3 has 11 amino acids. Germline CDR1 GTSNPN, CDR2 SVGIG (reference sequence). The V and J ends lost 0 bases and 8 bases respectively, with 4 bases between them. The CDR3 spells CAWSVLGELFF. CDR3 coding DNA: TGTGCCTGGAGTGTACTGGGGGAGCTGTTTTTT.

The chain couples TRBV30 to TRBJ2-3; TRBD2 is a possible D gene (5 bases). The V and J ends lost 0 bases and 3 bases respectively, with 13 bases between them. Germline V lookup: CDR1 GTSNPN, CDR2 SVGIG (reference sequence). This CDR3 has 15 amino acids. The CDR3 DNA sequence: TGTGCCTGGAGTGTTACTAGTCTTCCAACAGATACGCAGTATTTT. It encodes CAWSVTSLPTDTQYF.

The gene calls are TRBV28 and TRBJ1-2; 9 bases map to TRBD1. The CDR3 loop spans 14 amino acids. Germline loops: CDR1 MDHEN, CDR2 SYDVKM. V was clipped by 6 bases and J by 2 bases; unmatched bases: 4. The DNA of the CDR3 is TGTGCCAGCAGCACAGGGGGCGCCAACTATGGCTACACCTTC. Protein: CASSTGGANYGYTF.

V and J are TRBV7-6 and TRBJ2-1; 9 nucleotides match TRBD2. V lost 0 bases, J lost 8 bases, and 8 bases stayed unmatched. CDR1 is SGHVS and CDR2 is FNYEAQ in the germline V gene. This CDR3 has 16 amino acids. Here the CDR3 DNA reads TGTGCCAGCAGCTTAGCCGGGCGGGAGGGCCAGTATGAGCAGTTCTTC. This translates into CASSLAGREGQYEQFF.

The chain employs TRBV27 and TRBJ1-5; D may be TRBD1 (5 bases). Germline V gives CDR1 MNHEY, CDR2 SMNVEV (reference sequence). V was shortened by 7 bases and J by 3 bases, with 10 bases between the two germline ends. The CDR3 totals 13 residues. The DNA for the CDR3 is TGTGCCAGCAAGAGACAGAACAATCAGCCCCAGCATTTT. Translating it yields CASKRQNNQPQHF.

The chain carries TRBV5-1 and TRBJ2-7; TRBD2 agrees at 8 bases. V was clipped by 2 bases and J by 2 bases; unmatched bases: 9. CDR3 length equals 16 residues. The germline V gene encodes CDR1 SGHRS and CDR2 YFSETQ. The CDR3 DNA is TGCGCCAGCAGCTTCAGGGGCGGGGGGCTCCCCTACGAGCAGTACTTC. It is translated as CASSFRGGGLPYEQYF.

This chain uses TRBV11-2 with TRBJ2-3, with 7 nucleotides matching TRBD2. Germline V lookup: CDR1 SGHAT, CDR2 FQNNGV. The CDR3 has 17 residues. Unmatched junction bases numbered 9, after V lost 3 bases and J lost 0 bases. The CDR3 nucleotides are TGTGCCAGCAGCTTTAATTGGGACTACTCTAGCACAGATACGCAGTATTTT. It specifies CASSFNWDYSSTDTQYF. The variable domain in full, with the rest retrieved from reference TRBV11-2 and TRBJ2-3, is EAGVAQSPRYKIIEKRQSVAFWCNPISGHATLYWYQQILGQGPKLLIQFQNNGVVDDSQLPKDRFSAERLKGVDSTLKIQPAKLEDSAVYLCASSFNWDYSSTDTQYFGPGTRLTVL.

The V call is TRBV7-9, the J call TRBJ2-1, with TRBD2 matching 9 bases. J lost 8 bases, V lost 8 bases, and 13 bases had no gene match. The CDR3 spans 15 residues. CDR1 and CDR2 (germline): SEHNR, FQNEAQ (reference sequence). The CDR3 protein is CASLGASGNGDEQFF. The DNA for the CDR3 is TGTGCCAGCCTCGGGGCTAGCGGGAACGGGGATGAGCAGTTCTTC.

The chain has TRBV28 and TRBJ1-2, with 8 nucleotides matching TRBD1. Trimming at V came to 3 bases and at J to 8 bases, leaving 8 bases not matched to a gene. Germline CDR1 MDHEN, CDR2 SYDVKM. The CDR3 covers 14 residues. CDR3 sequence: CASSFTDRVTGYTF. The CDR3 DNA reads as TGTGCCAGCAGTTTCACGGACAGGGTGACGGGCTACACCTTC.

The chain employs TRBV5-1 and TRBJ1-4, with 9 bases that match TRBD1. The CDR3 spans 16 residues. J gave up 8 bases and V 4 bases, and 12 bases lay outside the gene matches. Germline values: CDR1 SGHRS, CDR2 YFSETQ. The CDR3 spells CASSAGVRDREEKLFF. CDR3 nucleotide sequence: TGCGCCAGCAGCGCGGGGGTCCGGGACAGGGAAGAAAAACTGTTTTTT.

This rearrangement joins TRBV6-4 to TRBJ2-3; perhaps TRBD1 as D (5 bases). Germline V gene lookup returns CDR1 MRHNA and CDR2 SNTAGT. CDR3 size: 13 residues. V was shortened by 3 bases and J by 6 bases, with 10 bases between the two germline ends. This CDR3 is CASSDGAADTQYF. For the CDR3, the DNA is TGTGCCAGCAGTGATGGGGCAGCGGATACGCAGTATTTT.

This chain links TRBV2 with TRBJ2-7; no reliable D call. V was clipped by 8 bases and J by 3 bases, with 14 bases between them. The CDR3 covers 13 residues. Germline V gives CDR1 SNHLY, CDR2 FYNNEI. The CDR3 nucleotides are TGTGCCAGCTCGAGTGACAACATCTACGAGCAGTACTTC. Amino acid sequence: CASSSDNIYEQYF.

V usage is TRBV10-3 and J usage is TRBJ1-4, with D possibly matching TRBD1 (5 bases). The CDR3 has 15 amino acids. V was shortened by 0 bases and J by 3 bases, with 8 bases between the two germline ends. Per germline, CDR1 ENHRY and CDR2 SYGVKD. This CDR3 reads CAISESGGPNEKLFF. In DNA, the CDR3 is TGTGCCATCAGTGAGTCGGGGGGTCCTAATGAAAAACTGTTTTTT.

The V call is TRBV6-1, the J call TRBJ2-7; no definite D call. The CDR3 runs 12 residues. The germline V gene has CDR1 MNHNS and CDR2 SASEGT. V lost 6 bases to trimming and J lost 3 bases, with 9 bases between them. The CDR3 loop reads CASRASRYEQYF. The DNA of the CDR3 is TGTGCCAGCAGGGCTAGTCGCTACGAGCAGTACTTC.

The chain recombines TRBV2 with TRBJ2-1, with D possibly matching TRBD1 (6 bases). CDR3 length equals 18 residues. CDR1 is SNHLY, CDR2 FYNNEI, per germline. The V and J ends lost 7 bases and 3 bases respectively, with 25 bases between them. The CDR3 loop is CASTVGFRGASGYNEQFF. CDR3 coding DNA: TGTGCCAGCACCGTGGGGTTCAGGGGAGCCTCAGGCTACAATGAGCAGTTCTTC.

The chain joins TRBV28 to TRBJ1-5, with D perhaps matching TRBD1 (5 bases). V was pared by 6 bases and J by 0 bases, with 9 bases between. Germline CDR1 is MDHEN and CDR2 is SYDVKM. The CDR3 contains 14 residues. The CDR3 sequence: CASSRRGSNQPQHF. The CDR3 DNA reads as TGTGCCAGCAGCCGAAGGGGTAGCAATCAGCCCCAGCATTTT.

V and J are TRBV5-1 and TRBJ1-1, with D unclear. The CDR3 sequence is 14 residues long. V was shortened by 1 base and J by 1 base, with 8 bases between the two germline ends. Germline lookup yields CDR1 SGHRS and CDR2 YFSETQ. The CDR3 is CASSLRSGNTEAFF. CDR3 sequence (DNA): TGCGCCAGCAGCTTGAGATCCGGGAACACTGAAGCTTTCTTT.